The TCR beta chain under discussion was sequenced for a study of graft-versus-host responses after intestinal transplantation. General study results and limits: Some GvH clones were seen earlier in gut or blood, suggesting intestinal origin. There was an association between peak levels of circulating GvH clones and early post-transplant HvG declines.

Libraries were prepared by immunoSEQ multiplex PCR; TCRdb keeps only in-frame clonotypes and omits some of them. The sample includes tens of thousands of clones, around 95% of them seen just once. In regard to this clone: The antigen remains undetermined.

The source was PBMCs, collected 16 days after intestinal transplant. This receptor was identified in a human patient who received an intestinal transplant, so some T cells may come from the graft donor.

The CDR3 DNA reads TGTGCCAGCAGCGTAGAGGTCAGCCAGAAATACAATGAGCAGTTCTTC. Residues: CASSVEVSQKYNEQFF. The chain has TRBV9 and TRBJ2-1; D gene uncertain. Germline loops: CDR1 SGDLS, CDR2 YYNGEE. CDR3 length: 16 amino acids. Trimming shortened V by 0 bases and J by 4 bases, and 14 bases separated the two germline ends.